A single sample gave rise to the 30 T cell receptor beta chains below, sequenced in a study of T-cell reconstitution after alpha-beta-depleted transplantation in children. A library of TCRbeta sequences, prepared with unique molecular identifiers, was generated. TCRdb itself ran the PCR reads through MiXCR, one entry per CDR3 protein. The repertoire includes 200,000 to 250,000 distinct CDR3 sequences, approximately 10% of them detected once, and 28% sits in the top ten. Specimen: PBMCs, collected before TCRalphabeta/CD19-depleted stem cell transplant. These receptors originate from a child younger than two with acute myeloid leukemia, due to receive a stem cell transplant.

This clonotype was recorded at least ten times. The chain links TRBV5-1 to TRBJ2-3, with a tentative D call TRBD1 (5 bases). The CDR3 totals 14 residues. The germline V gene has CDR1 SGHRS and CDR2 YFSETQ. Trimming removed 4 bases at V and 2 bases at J, with 11 bases between. The CDR3 loop reads CASSLMTDTDTQYF. CDR3 DNA: TGCGCCAGCAGCCTAATGACAGACACAGATACGCAGTATTTT.

This clonotype was seen at least ten times. This chain links TRBV6-5 with TRBJ1-2; D possibly corresponds to TRBD1 (5 bases). This CDR3 region has 14 residues. The germline V gene has CDR1 MNHEY and CDR2 SVGAGI. Trimming took off 4 bases at V and 7 bases at J, with 16 bases between the two ends. CDR3 sequence reads: CASSSVGGSAGYTF. DNA for the CDR3: TGTGCCAGCAGTTCGGTGGGGGGATCGGCTGGCTACACCTTC.

There are a few counts of this clonotype. The rearrangement uses TRBV5-1 and TRBJ1-4; D is unclear. Germline CDR1 SGHRS, CDR2 YFSETQ. This CDR3 region has 13 residues. The V end was cut by 0 bases, the J end by 7 bases, with 7 bases between. The CDR3 reads CASSLAGIEKLFF. CDR3 nucleotides: TGCGCCAGCAGCTTGGCGGGGATTGAAAAACTGTTTTTT.

This clonotype was seen only once. This may stem from a read error, because a much larger clone lies one nucleotide away. The chain couples TRBV12-3 or TRBV12-4 to TRBJ2-3; D uncertain. The CDR3 is made up of 14 amino acids. CDR3 protein: CASSYPSARDTPYF. The DNA for the CDR3 is TGTGCCAGCAGTTACCCCAGCGCCCGAGATACGCCGTATTTT.

This clonotype was observed many times. The chain employs TRBV3-1 and TRBJ2-3; 16 bases align to TRBD2. The CDR3 is 18 residues long. Germline assignment: CDR1 LGHDT and CDR2 YNNKEL (reference sequence). V lost 4 bases, J lost 4 bases, and 8 bases stayed unmatched. The CDR3 bases are TGTGCCAGCAGCCCGGGGACTAGCGGGGGGGCAGTCGCAGATACGCAGTATTTT. It is translated as CASSPGTSGGAVADTQYF.

This clonotype came up many times. The CDR3 nucleotides read TGTGCCAGCAGCTCAGTATCGGATGAGCAGTTCTTC. This translates into CASSSVSDEQFF. V usage is TRBV7-9 and J usage is TRBJ2-1, with D unresolved. Trimming removed 4 bases at V and 8 bases at J, with 9 bases between. Germline CDR1 SEHNR, CDR2 FQNEAQ (reference sequence). The CDR3 consists of 12 residues.

This clonotype occurred many times. CDR3 nucleotide sequence: TGTGCCAGCAGATTAACAGGGACCTATAATTCACCCCTCCACTTT. Translated: CASRLTGTYNSPLHF. The J gene is TRBJ1-6, the V gene TRBV28, with TRBD1 as a possible D gene (6 bases). CDR3 size: 15 residues. V lost 6 bases to trimming and J lost 2 bases, with 11 bases between them. Germline V CDR1 and CDR2: MDHEN, SYDVKM.

In this sample, this clonotype turned up many times. The rearrangement joins TRBV7-2 to TRBJ1-6; no clear D. V lost 1 base to trimming and J lost 5 bases, with 15 bases between them. Germline V gene sequence: CDR1 SGHTA, CDR2 FQGNSA. This CDR3 spans 17 amino acids. The CDR3 here is CASSLGASRANNSPLHF. The DNA for the CDR3 is TGTGCCAGCAGCTTAGGGGCGAGCAGAGCAAATAATTCACCCCTCCACTTT.

This clonotype was found many times. The chain carries TRBV25-1 and TRBJ2-2, with D uncertain. This CDR3 region has 17 residues. Germline V gene data show CDR1 as MGHDK and CDR2 as SYGVNS. Trimming took off 0 bases at V and 1 base at J, with 12 bases between the two ends. This CDR3 reads CASSEYNLLQNTGELFF. The CDR3 nucleotides read TGTGCCAGCAGTGAATATAACTTGTTACAGAACACCGGGGAGCTGTTTTTT.

This clonotype came up many times. The chain uses TRBV3-1 and TRBJ2-1, with TRBD2 matching 9 bases. Per the germline V gene, CDR1 is LGHDT and CDR2 is YNNKEL (reference sequence). The CDR3 length is 15 residues. The trim removed 4 bases at V and 2 bases at J, leaving 3 bases unmatched. The CDR3 DNA follows: TGTGCCAGCAGCCCTAGACTAGCGGCCTACAATGAGCAGTTCTTC. Amino acids: CASSPRLAAYNEQFF.

CDR3 DNA sequence: TGCAGCGTTGAAGATCCGGTGCGACAGGGCGCGCACGAGCAGTACTTC. The encoded protein is CSVEDPVRQGAHEQYF. The gene calls are TRBV29-1 and TRBJ2-7; 7 positions match TRBD1. The germline gives CDR1 SQVTM, CDR2 ANQGSEA. The CDR3 runs 16 residues. V dropped 0 bases and J dropped 5; count of bases not matched to a gene: 13.

This clonotype was counted ten times or more. This chain links TRBV28 with TRBJ2-1; D remains ambiguous. Germline V CDR1 and CDR2: MDHEN, SYDVKM. The V end was cut by 1 base, the J end by 2 bases, with 9 bases between. This CDR3 spans 15 amino acids. For the CDR3, the DNA is TGTGCCAGCAGTTTATCCCGGACGCCCTACAATGAGCAGTTCTTC. Translating it yields CASSLSRTPYNEQFF.

This clonotype has ten or more counts. V usage is TRBV28 and J usage is TRBJ2-7; D not resolved. Trimming removed 8 bases from V and 3 bases from J, with 17 bases in between. The CDR3 runs to 14 residues. CDR1 is MDHEN, CDR2 SYDVKM, per germline. The CDR3 loop reads CASGKAVPRYEQYF. CDR3 coding DNA: TGTGCCAGCGGTAAGGCGGTCCCTCGCTACGAGCAGTACTTC.

This clonotype has just a few counts. The V and J genes are TRBV6-6 and TRBJ2-5, with 7 bases aligning to TRBD1. Germline lookup yields CDR1 MNHNY and CDR2 SVGAGI (reference sequence). J lost 1 base, V lost 6 bases, and 11 bases had no gene match. This CDR3 contains 16 residues. CDR3 nucleotide sequence: TGTGCCAGCAGCCTACCCGGGACAGCCTTCCAAGAGACCCAGTACTTC. Translation gives CASSLPGTAFQETQYF.

This clonotype came up many times. This chain connects TRBV12-3 or TRBV12-4 to TRBJ1-1; D not resolved. The CDR3 is made up of 13 amino acids. Trimming stripped 5 bases from V and 3 bases from J, with 10 bases between. CDR3 amino acids: CASSPQTDTEAFF. CDR3 nucleotides: TGTGCCAGCAGTCCCCAGACGGACACTGAAGCTTTCTTT.

This clonotype was observed at least ten times. The V gene is TRBV20-1, the J gene TRBJ2-2; 10 bases are a match to TRBD1. The germline V gene has CDR1 DFQATT and CDR2 SNEGSKA (reference sequence). J was trimmed by 4 bases and V by 5 bases; bases with no gene match: 10. CDR3 size: 16 residues. The CDR3 here is CSAVARTGGITGELFF. The DNA for the CDR3 is TGCAGTGCTGTCGCTCGGACAGGGGGAATCACCGGGGAGCTGTTTTTT.

This clonotype was observed at least ten times. The rearrangement links TRBV28 to TRBJ1-6, with TRBD1 matching 7 bases. CDR3 size: 14 residues. CDR1 and CDR2 from the germline V gene are MDHEN and SYDVKM. The trim removed 4 bases at V and 7 bases at J, leaving 4 bases unmatched. DNA of the CDR3: TGTGCCAGCAGTTCCGGGACAGAGAATTCACCCCTCCACTTT. Amino acid sequence: CASSSGTENSPLHF.

This clonotype was recorded many times. The chain has TRBV28 and TRBJ2-3; the D is unclear. CDR3 length: 16 amino acids. Germline loops: CDR1 MDHEN, CDR2 SYDVKM. Trimming took off 0 bases at V and 8 bases at J, with 18 bases between the two ends. The CDR3 bases are TGTGCCAGCAGTTTATGGGGCTTTTTAACCCCCCGTACGCAGTATTTT. As protein: CASSLWGFLTPRTQYF.

The chain recombines TRBV7-9 with TRBJ2-1, with TRBD2 matching 10 bases. Unmatched junction bases numbered 4, after V lost 5 bases and J lost 6 bases. CDR1 and CDR2 (germline): SEHNR, FQNEAQ (reference sequence). The CDR3 spans 14 residues. CDR3 coding DNA: TGTGCCAGCAGCCCCCGGACTAGCGGCAATGAGCAGTTCTTC. Its protein is CASSPRTSGNEQFF.

In its sample, this clonotype was seen many times. The rearrangement links TRBV20-1 to TRBJ2-2; 8 nucleotides match TRBD2. The CDR3 is made up of 16 amino acids. Trimming cost V 6 bases and J 2 bases; bases outside gene matches: 11. Germline CDR1 reads DFQATT; CDR2 reads SNEGSKA (reference sequence). Here the CDR3 reads CSASTTGGANTGELFF. For the CDR3, the DNA is TGCAGTGCGAGCACCACCGGGGGGGCCAACACCGGGGAGCTGTTTTTT.

Only one count was recorded for this clonotype. The gene calls are TRBV5-6 and TRBJ2-2; 7 nucleotides line up with TRBD1. This CDR3 is built from 14 residues. Germline V gene data show CDR1 as SGHDT and CDR2 as YYEEEE. With 0 bases clipped from V and 9 bases from J, the junction kept 5 bases outside the gene matches. The CDR3 reads CASSLGGGYWELFF. The CDR3 DNA follows: TGTGCCAGCAGCTTGGGAGGGGGCTACTGGGAGCTGTTTTTT.

This clonotype was observed many times. The CDR3 spells CSASVTSYEQYF. The CDR3 coding sequence is TGCAGTGCTAGCGTCACCTCCTACGAGCAGTACTTC. This rearrangement joins TRBV20-1 to TRBJ2-7; D uncertain. This CDR3 spans 12 amino acids. Germline CDR1 DFQATT, CDR2 SNEGSKA (reference sequence). V gave up 3 bases and J gave up 0 bases, with 6 bases separating them.

For this clonotype: Germline and junction disagree at one end, which may indicate a read error. The genes are TRBV7-9 and TRBJ1-5, with 7 bases fitting TRBD1. CDR3 size: 15 residues. In germline, CDR1 is SEHNR, CDR2 FQNEAQ (reference sequence). CDR3 nucleotides: TGTGTCAGCAGCCCGACAGGGAAGGACAATCGGCCCCAGCATTTT. It encodes CVSSPTGKDNRPQHF.

This clonotype appeared once. This chain connects TRBV5-4 to TRBJ2-5; 10 bases line up with TRBD2. Losses at the gene ends were 7 bases for V and 5 bases for J; bases not matched to a gene: 11. The CDR3 runs 15 residues. The germline CDR1 and CDR2 sequences are SGHNT and YYREEE (reference sequence). The CDR3 loop reads CASALGASGSETQYF. The CDR3, as DNA: TGTGCCAGCGCCCTGGGGGCTAGCGGGAGTGAGACCCAGTACTTC.

There are many counts of this clonotype. This chain links TRBV25-1 with TRBJ2-7; D unresolved. V lost 4 bases, J lost 4 bases, and 8 bases lay in between. This CDR3 has 12 amino acids. CDR1 is MGHDK, CDR2 SYGVNS, per germline. In DNA form, the CDR3 reads TGTGCCAGCAGTGGACAAGCTTACGAGCAGTACTTC. This translates into CASSGQAYEQYF.

This clonotype was seen just once. This chain joins TRBV15 and TRBJ2-1; D may be TRBD2 (6 bases). Per germline, CDR1 LNHNV and CDR2 YYDKDF (reference sequence). Between the trimmed V and J ends, which lost 5 bases and 2 bases, there was a span of 13 bases. This CDR3 contains 15 residues. The CDR3 DNA is TGTGCCACCAGCGTACGGAGGGGCGCCTACAATGAGCAGTTCTTC. Protein product: CATSVRRGAYNEQFF.

This clonotype came up many times. The rearrangement uses TRBV3-1 and TRBJ2-3, with D unresolved. The CDR3 sequence is 15 residues long. CDR1 is LGHDT and CDR2 is YNNKEL in the germline V gene (reference sequence). V lost 1 base, J lost 5 bases, and 13 bases lay in between. The CDR3 sequence is CASSQASRYGDTQYF. The CDR3 DNA sequence: TGTGCCAGCAGCCAAGCGTCTAGATATGGAGATACGCAGTATTTT.

This clonotype was observed at least ten times. This chain connects TRBV12-3 or TRBV12-4 to TRBJ2-7, with 11 bases fitting TRBD2. The ends lost 5 bases at V and 2 bases at J; junction bases unmatched: 2. This CDR3 comprises 14 residues. DNA of the CDR3: TGTGCCAGCAGTATGGGACTAGCGGCCTACGAGCAGTACTTC. The encoded protein is CASSMGLAAYEQYF.

This clonotype was observed a few times. Possible read error: a much larger clone is one base away. This chain joins TRBV7-9 and TRBJ1-2; TRBD1 matches at 7 bases. This CDR3 has 13 residues. CDR1 is SEHNR and CDR2 is FQNEAQ in the germline V gene (reference sequence). The CDR3 reads CASSLRDSYGDTF. CDR3 nucleotide sequence: TGTGCCAGCAGCTTGAGGGACAGCTATGGCGACACCTTC. Together with reference TRBV7-9 and TRBJ1-2, the CDR3 gives the full variable domain: DTGVSQNPRHKITKRGQNVTFRCDPISEHNRLYWYRQTLGQGPEFLTYFQNEAQLEKSRLLSDRFSAERPKGSFSTLEIQRTEQGDSAMYLCASSLRDSYGDTFGSGTRLTVV.

This clonotype was seen many times. The chain recombines TRBV27 with TRBJ1-2; TRBD1 matches 10 bases. Germline V CDR1 and CDR2: MNHEY, SMNVEV (reference sequence). V shed 4 bases, J shed 6 bases, and the junction held 8 bases outside the gene matches. The CDR3 consists of 15 residues. DNA for the CDR3: TGTGCCAGCAGTTCCCCGGGACAGGGGAAAAATGGCTACACCTTC. Residues: CASSSPGQGKNGYTF.